Here is one TCR beta chain with its context. The target of this receptor is not known. Per-base quality was not reported, and no clone a single base away is much larger than it. A patient counted as having stable Graves' hyperthyroidism if no progression to ophthalmopathy occurred over 18 months of follow-up. Hyperthyroidism patients were newly diagnosed, had a disease duration of under 2 months, and were aged 18 to 65 years. Any patient with an uncontrolled infection, another autoimmune disease, pregnancy or lactation was excluded. Diagnoses were established on the basis of clinical symptoms, serum thyroxine and TRAb, thyroid ultrasound, and orbital computed tomography. PBMCs were isolated from 10 ml of fresh peripheral blood by Ficoll-Paque density gradient centrifugation. Trizol reagent was used to extract total RNA, and RNA quality was then checked on an Agilent 2100 Bioanalyzer. This sample stems from a study of T cells in Graves' hyperthyroidism and ophthalmopathy (dated by TCRdb to the late 2010s). Regarding the study in general: Peripheral blood was collected at initial diagnosis, before any treatment. To identify distinguishing TCR V-J signatures, a discovery cohort of 100 or so patients was used, comprising 40 to 45 with Graves' ophthalmopathy and 57 with stable Graves' hyperthyroidism. Prospective prediction of ophthalmopathy was tested in an independent validation cohort of 18 to 20 hyperthyroidism patients and around 16 patients who later progressed to ophthalmopathy. The roughly 90 discovery patients were divided at random into training and test sets in a 7:3 ratio. Thyroid tissue and blood T-cell repertoires from about 6 Graves' hyperthyroidism patients were also compared in the study. Once sampling was done, hyperthyroidism patients were given methimazole at a starting dose of 30 mg daily, whereas ophthalmopathy patients were given high-dose intravenous methylprednisolone. The paper reports TCR Vbeta CDR3 sequencing of over 130 peripheral blood samples: over 40 ophthalmopathy, fewer than 85 hyperthyroidism and around 17 progressor patients.

Study-wide conclusions, independent of this receptor: In validation, the model predicted progression to ophthalmopathy a median of 6.5 months before onset, with 65% to 71% sensitivity and more than 72% specificity. Blood samples also contained most of the expanded thyroid clonotypes (frequency above 0.001), which suggests that blood repertoires may reflect thyroid immune responses. Sample size was not statistically predetermined, and investigators were not blinded to group allocation. Ophthalmopathy was separated from stable hyperthyroidism by a 13 V-J signature model, with roughly 88% sensitivity and about 84% specificity obtained in cross-validation and 80%/75% obtained in testing.

Amplification of TCR beta CDR3 regions was carried out from RNA transcripts. The first round of RT-PCR for the TCR CDR3 was performed with the HTBI primer set and the Qiagen OneStep RT-PCR kit. Libraries were constructed in a second round of multiplex PCR, after which size selection and purification were carried out. The libraries were sequenced on an Illumina HiSeq2000 using paired-end 100 bp reads. Processing in the source paper ran as follows. SOAPnuke was used to process the raw data, throwing out any read that contained adapters or uncalled bases, had a mean Phred below 15, or lacked an exact constant-primer or identifier match. COPE v1.2.5 was used to merge the high-quality paired reads, and each unique nucleotide sequence was defined as a clonotype. Clonotypes were aligned to IMGT TRBV, TRBD and TRBJ reference segments using MiTCR v1.1. The analysis was restricted to V-J combinations with a frequency above 0.0001, which together covered roughly 99% of the repertoires. The TCS score was defined as the ratio of F50 (clonal expansion) to E x V (chaos), calculated using BLOSUM62-based TCRdist between CDR3 peptides within each V-J. Welch's t-statistics and random forest reduced fewer than 550 V-J features to 10 to 15, which were used in a naive Bayes classifier (R e1071). Through fastp at Q25 and MiXCR, TCRdb rebuilt clones from the public reads, retaining in-frame beta chains. Identical CDR3 proteins give one entry, which carries the most common genes and DNA. TCRdb, not the authors, supplied the V and J calls. The sample yields 350,000 to 450,000 distinct CDR3 sequences; about 15% were counted once. Roughly 11% of the sample is taken by the ten largest.

Reading from cysteine to phenylalanine, the CDR3 counts 13 amino acids. Just CDR3 DNA is preserved here, 39 bases in frame from base 1. The germline V gene encodes CDR1 MNHEY and CDR2 SVGEGT. Trimming removed 8 bases from V and 6 bases from J; the gene matches leave 6 bases unexplained. Sequenced input: blood. The rearrangement combines TRBV6-2 or TRBV6-3 with TRBJ2-2, with TRBD2 matching 7 junction bases. The sequence came from a woman aged 55-70 years with Graves' hyperthyroidism. The CDR3: CASRLAGAGELFF. The nucleotides read TGTGCCAGCCGACTAGCTGGGGCCGGGGAGCTGTTTTTT.